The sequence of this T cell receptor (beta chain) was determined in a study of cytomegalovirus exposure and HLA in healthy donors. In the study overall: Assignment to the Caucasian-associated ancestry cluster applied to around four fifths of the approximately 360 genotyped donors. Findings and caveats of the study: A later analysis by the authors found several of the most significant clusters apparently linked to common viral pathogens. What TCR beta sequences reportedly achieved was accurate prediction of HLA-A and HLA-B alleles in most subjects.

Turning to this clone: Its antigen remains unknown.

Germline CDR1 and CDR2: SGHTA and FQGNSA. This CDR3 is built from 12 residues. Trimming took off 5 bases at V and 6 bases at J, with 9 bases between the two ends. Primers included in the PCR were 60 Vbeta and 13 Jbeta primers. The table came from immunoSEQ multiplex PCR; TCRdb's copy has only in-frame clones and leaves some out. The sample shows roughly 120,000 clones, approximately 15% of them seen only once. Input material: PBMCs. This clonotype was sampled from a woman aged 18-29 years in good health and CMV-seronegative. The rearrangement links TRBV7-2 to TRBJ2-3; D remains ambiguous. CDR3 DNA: TGTGCCAGCAGCCCGCGCCGGGATACGCAGTATTTT. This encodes CASSPRRDTQYF.